One sample yielded the 28 T cell receptor beta chains listed below, sequenced in a study of blood T cell repertoires in COVID-19. TCRdb's table, derived via immunoSEQ multiplex PCR, lists solely in-frame clones and lacks some. This table holds about 200,000 clones, 88% found once. The sequencing sample was made of peripheral blood. The receptors here all came from a human donor in a cohort sampled during active COVID-19.

The chain is built from TRBV9 and TRBJ2-1, with 13 bases fitting TRBD2. J gave up 0 bases and V 2 bases, and 5 bases lay outside the gene matches. The CDR3 runs 18 residues. In germline, CDR1 is SGDLS, CDR2 YYNGEE. CDR3: CASSVTSGGGSSYNEQFF. As DNA, the CDR3 is TGTGCCAGCAGCGTCACTAGCGGGGGGGGAAGCTCCTACAATGAGCAGTTCTTC.

The gene calls are TRBV3-1 (or the pseudogene TRBV3-2) and TRBJ1-2; weak D call: TRBD1 (5 bases). V was trimmed by 0 bases and J by 2 bases, leaving 10 bases between them. The CDR3 runs 15 residues. The germline CDR1 and CDR2 sequences are LGHDT and YNNKEL (reference sequence). CDR3 nucleotides: TGTGCCAGCAGCCAAGATTGGGCAGGGAACTATGGCTACACCTTC. Amino acids: CASSQDWAGNYGYTF.

The rearrangement links TRBV30 to TRBJ2-2, with a possible D match to TRBD2 (5 bases). Trimming left V 2 bases short and J 3 bases short, with 16 bases between. The V gene's germline CDR1 is GTSNPN and CDR2 SVGIG (reference sequence). The length of the CDR3 is 16 residues. The CDR3 sequence is CAWSTFGGLDTGELFF. The CDR3 DNA follows: TGTGCCTGGAGTACCTTTGGAGGCTTGGACACCGGGGAGCTGTTTTTT.

The chain combines TRBV3-1 (or the pseudogene TRBV3-2) with TRBJ2-3; 12 nucleotides agree with TRBD2. Germline trimming cut 6 bases from V and 6 bases from J; bases unmatched to any gene: 4. This CDR3 is built from 14 residues. Germline CDR1 is LGHDT and CDR2 is YNNKEL (reference sequence). The CDR3 protein is CASRSGTSGDTQYF. The CDR3 DNA reads as TGTGCCAGCAGATCCGGGACTAGCGGGGATACGCAGTATTTT.

The V gene is TRBV27, the J gene TRBJ2-1, with 15 bases lining up with TRBD2. The germline V gene has CDR1 MNHEY and CDR2 SMNVEV (reference sequence). The junction had 3 bases not matched to a gene; V was cut back by 2 bases and J by 10 bases. CDR3 length: 15 residues. This CDR3 reads CASSLGTSGRTEQFF. In DNA, the CDR3 is TGTGCCAGCAGTTTAGGGACTAGCGGGAGGACGGAGCAGTTCTTC.

This CDR3 reads CASSPSNYEKLFF. In DNA, the CDR3 is TGTGCCAGCAGTCCGAGCAACTATGAAAAACTGTTTTTT. The chain employs TRBV12-3 or TRBV12-4 and TRBJ1-4; no firm D call. V was clipped by 5 bases and J by 6 bases, with 10 bases between them. The CDR3 is 13 amino acids.

The V gene is TRBV5-1, the J gene TRBJ2-3; 8 bases agree with TRBD1. CDR1 SGHRS and CDR2 YFSETQ come from the germline V gene. J gave up 1 base and V 0 bases, and 1 base lay outside the gene matches. The CDR3 contains 15 residues. CDR3 nucleotide sequence: TGCGCCAGCAGCTTGGTGACAGGGGGCACAGATACGCAGTATTTT. It yields the protein CASSLVTGGTDTQYF.

V and J are TRBV19 and TRBJ1-5; D gene ambiguous. Germline V gene sequence: CDR1 LNHDA, CDR2 SQIVND (reference sequence). V was trimmed by 3 bases and J by 1 base, leaving 10 bases between them. CDR3 size: 15 residues. CDR3 sequence: CASSIPLGSNQPQHF. The DNA for the CDR3 is TGTGCCAGTAGTATTCCCCTCGGGAGCAATCAGCCCCAGCATTTT.

To note about this clone: Sequence at one end of the junction differs from germline and may be a read error. The V gene is TRBV2, the J gene TRBJ2-4; 7 bases match TRBD1. Germline CDR1 and CDR2: SNHLY and FYNNEI. CDR3 size: 14 residues. Here the CDR3 DNA reads TGTGCCAGCAGCGAAGACAGGGTTAAAAACATTCAGTACTTC. This codes for CASSEDRVKNIQYF.

The chain has TRBV12-5 and TRBJ2-1, with TRBD1 identical over 10 bases. V lost 1 base and J lost 10; bases outside the gene matches: 7. This CDR3 comprises 15 residues. The V gene's germline CDR1 is LGHNT and CDR2 FRNRAP. CDR3: CASGLATGQGQEQFF. The CDR3 DNA reads TGTGCTAGTGGTTTGGCTACGGGACAGGGGCAGGAGCAGTTCTTC.

The V call is TRBV7-8, the J call TRBJ2-7, with D tentatively TRBD1 (5 bases). With 0 bases removed from V and 2 bases from J, the gap between germline ends came to 11 bases. The CDR3 extends over 15 amino acids. Germline values: CDR1 SGHVS, CDR2 FQNEAQ. The CDR3 nucleotides read TGTGCCAGCAGCTTAGCGGGTCAGGGTGCCTACGAGCAGTACTTC. Translating it yields CASSLAGQGAYEQYF.

This clone was recorded only once. The rearrangement joins TRBV28 to TRBJ1-1; D is unresolved. Trimming took off 5 bases at V and 8 bases at J, with 12 bases between the two ends. The CDR3 is made up of 12 amino acids. Germline V CDR1 and CDR2: MDHEN, SYDVKM. CDR3 residues: CASSSGRSEAFF. The CDR3 region has the DNA TGTGCCAGCAGTAGCGGACGAAGCGAAGCTTTCTTT.

This clone was picked up many times. The chain combines TRBV6-2 or TRBV6-3 with TRBJ2-1, with 11 bases aligning to TRBD2. V gave up 3 bases and J gave up 9 bases; unmatched junction bases: 4. Germline CDR1 reads MNHEY; CDR2 reads SVGEGT. CDR3 length: 14 residues. This CDR3 reads CASSYLAGGLEQFF. The CDR3 DNA follows: TGTGCCAGCAGTTATCTAGCGGGAGGCCTTGAGCAGTTCTTC.

The J gene is TRBJ2-1, the V gene TRBV2; 9 bases match TRBD1. Trimming at V came to 4 bases and at J to 6 bases, leaving 7 bases not matched to a gene. CDR1 SNHLY and CDR2 FYNNEI come from the germline V gene. CDR3 length equals 15 residues. As DNA, the CDR3 is TGTGCCAGCAGTGCGAGGACAGGGGTTATCAATGAGCAGTTCTTC. Protein product: CASSARTGVINEQFF.

The rearrangement links TRBV18 to TRBJ2-7; 10 bases match TRBD2. CDR3 length: 16 amino acids. V lost 7 bases to trimming and J lost 3 bases; unmatched junction nucleotides: 12. Germline V gene data show CDR1 as KGHSH and CDR2 as LQKENI. The CDR3 reads CASLKGNSGGFYEQYF. The CDR3 region has the DNA TGTGCCAGCTTAAAAGGGAATAGCGGGGGGTTCTACGAGCAGTACTTC.

This clone was picked up one time. The chain recombines TRBV2 with TRBJ2-3; possible D gene TRBD2, 6 bases. Germline loops: CDR1 SNHLY, CDR2 FYNNEI. V dropped 5 bases and J dropped 6 bases, with 15 bases sitting between them. The CDR3 has 14 amino acids. This chain's CDR3 is CASSIGTPRDTQYF. CDR3 DNA: TGTGCCAGCAGTATCGGGACTCCAAGGGATACGCAGTATTTT.

This clone has only one observation. The genes are TRBV4-3 and TRBJ2-7, with 9 bases fitting TRBD1. The CDR3 totals 16 residues. Germline V CDR1 and CDR2: LGHNA, YSLEER. The J segment lost 4 bases and the V segment lost 4 bases, leaving 11 bases of the junction unmatched. The CDR3 region has the DNA TGCGCCAGCAGCCCACAAATCGGGACAGGGTTTTACGAGCAGTACTTC. Amino acid sequence: CASSPQIGTGFYEQYF.

CDR3 coding DNA: TGTGCCAGCAGTCTTACCCGGCGGGGGGGCCTCTACGAGCAGTACTTC. As protein: CASSLTRRGGLYEQYF. V gene TRBV6-6 combines with J gene TRBJ2-7; 9 nucleotides line up with TRBD2. CDR3 size: 16 residues. CDR1 MNHNY and CDR2 SVGAGI come from the germline V gene (reference sequence). V lost 5 bases and J lost 3; bases outside the gene matches: 11.

The chain has TRBV13 and TRBJ1-1; D may be TRBD1 (5 bases). Per the germline V gene, CDR1 is PRHDT and CDR2 is FYEKMQ (reference sequence). The V end was cut by 7 bases, the J end by 1 base, with 10 bases between. This CDR3 is 13 amino acids long. The CDR3 sequence is CASTNDRNTEAFF. Here the CDR3 DNA reads TGTGCCAGCACCAATGACAGGAACACTGAAGCTTTCTTT. The whole variable domain, remainder taken from reference TRBV13 and TRBJ1-1, is AAGVIQSPRHLIKEKRETATLKCYPIPRHDTVYWYQQGPGQDPQFLISFYEKMQSDKGSIPDRFSAQQFSDYHSELNMSSLELGDSALYFCASTNDRNTEAFFGQGTRLTVV.

The J gene is TRBJ2-1, the V gene TRBV18, with 8 bases matching TRBD1. Germline-derived CDR1 and CDR2 are KGHSH and LQKENI. With V trimmed by 6 bases and J by 6 bases, 7 bases remained unmatched. The CDR3 runs to 14 residues. The CDR3 bases are TGTGCCAGCTCTCTCCGGGACAGGTCCAATGAGCAGTTCTTC. Residues: CASSLRDRSNEQFF.

V is TRBV9 and J is TRBJ2-5, with TRBD2 identical over 9 bases. V dropped 3 bases and J dropped 5; count of bases not matched to a gene: 11. This CDR3 is 16 amino acids long. Per the germline V gene, CDR1 is SGDLS and CDR2 is YYNGEE. The CDR3, as DNA: TGTGCCAGCAGCGGGAGAGCGGGGGGCTCCAGGGAGACCCAGTACTTC. It is translated as CASSGRAGGSRETQYF.

The chain employs TRBV5-1 and TRBJ1-3; tentative D call: TRBD1 (6 bases). The germline V gene encodes CDR1 SGHRS and CDR2 YFSETQ. V lost 0 bases and J 2 bases, leaving 9 bases between the germline ends. The CDR3 extends over 15 amino acids. CDR3 in amino acids: CASSLVPGAGNTIYF. The CDR3 bases are TGCGCCAGCAGCTTGGTCCCAGGGGCTGGAAACACCATATATTTT.

The chain couples TRBV28 to TRBJ2-1, with 16 bases fitting TRBD2. The CDR3 is 15 amino acids. Germline CDR1 and CDR2: MDHEN and SYDVKM. V trimming: 8 bases; J trimming: 9 bases; junction bases outside the gene matches: 7. The DNA for the CDR3 is TGTGCCAGCGGAAAGGGACTAGCGGGAGGGGTTGAGCAGTTCTTC. This codes for CASGKGLAGGVEQFF. Full variable domain (rest looked up from reference TRBV28 and TRBJ2-1): DVKVTQSSRYLVKRTGEKVFLECVQDMDHENMFWYRQDPGLGLRLIYFSYDVKMKEKGDIPEGYSVSREKKERFSLILESASTNQTSMYLCASGKGLAGGVEQFFGPGTRLTVL.

This chain uses TRBV7-9 with TRBJ2-7, with unresolved D. V lost 2 bases, J lost 5 bases, and 7 bases lay in between. CDR1 is SEHNR and CDR2 is FQNEAQ in the germline V gene (reference sequence). The CDR3 extends over 12 amino acids. The CDR3: CASSLSQDEQYF. The CDR3 DNA follows: TGTGCCAGCAGCTTATCTCAGGACGAGCAGTACTTC.

The gene calls are TRBV4-1 and TRBJ2-7, with D perhaps TRBD2 (8 bases). Germline CDR1 is MGHRA and CDR2 is YSYEKL. The CDR3 covers 15 residues. Trimming pared 2 bases from V and 8 bases from J, leaving 19 bases between. CDR3 coding DNA: TGCGCCAGCAGCCAAACCGACAGGGCGGGAGGCCAGCAGTACTTC. This gives the protein CASSQTDRAGGQQYF.

The table lists this clone with a count of one. The chain carries TRBV7-2 and TRBJ2-7; TRBD2 matches at 13 bases. After removal of 4 bases from V and 3 bases from J, the junction contained 3 bases not matched to a gene. CDR3 length: 15 residues. CDR1 SGHTA and CDR2 FQGNSA come from the germline V gene. The CDR3 here is CASSSRTSGGYEQYF. As DNA, the CDR3 is TGTGCCAGCAGCTCCCGGACTAGCGGGGGCTACGAGCAGTACTTC.

The rearrangement joins TRBV7-2 to TRBJ1-5; possible D gene TRBD1, 6 bases. Germline lookup yields CDR1 SGHTA and CDR2 FQGNSA. Trimming took 4 bases from V and 4 from J, leaving 11 bases between them. The CDR3 is 14 residues long. The DNA of the CDR3 is TGTGCCAGCAGCTCGGGACAAAAGAATCAGCCCCAGCATTTT. Protein sequence: CASSSGQKNQPQHF.

J is TRBJ1-6 and V is TRBV6-2 or TRBV6-3, with a tentative D call TRBD1 (5 bases). CDR3 length: 18 residues. Trimming removed 0 bases at V and 0 bases at J, with 12 bases between. CDR1 MNHEY and CDR2 SVGEGT come from the germline V gene. The CDR3 region has the DNA TGTGCCAGCAGTTACTCAGGACACCGGAGCTCCTATAATTCACCCCTCCACTTT. Translated: CASSYSGHRSSYNSPLHF.